This T cell receptor beta chain was recovered during a study of control samples from healthy donors and cancer patients. CDR1 LNHDA and CDR2 SQIVND come from the germline V gene (reference sequence). V was cut by 6 bases and J by 11 bases, with 19 bases left in between. This CDR3 has 14 residues. The data were produced by immunoSEQ multiplex PCR, yet TCRdb's version contains in-frame clones alone and is incomplete. The sample has roughly 40,000 clones, 80% to 95% seen once. V is TRBV19 and J is TRBJ1-4; possibly TRBD1 for D (6 bases). The sample taken for sequencing was blood. The origin of this receptor is a woman in her forties or fifties in good health. CDR3 DNA sequence: TGTGCCAGTAGGGGGGACATCGGCGAAGGTAAACTGTTTTTT. It codes for CASRGDIGEGKLFF. Drawing the rest from reference TRBV19 and TRBJ1-4, the complete variable domain is DGGITQSPKYLFRKEGQNVTLSCEQNLNHDAMYWYRQDPGQGLRLIYYSQIVNDFQKGDIAEGYSVSREKKESFPLTVTSAQKNPTAFYLCASRGDIGEGKLFFGSGTQLSVL.